Shown below are 3 T cell receptor beta chains from a single sample sequenced in a study of OX40 agonist ivuxolimab in advanced cancers. The data were produced by immunoSEQ multiplex PCR, yet TCRdb's version contains in-frame clones alone and is incomplete. The data contain some 50,000 clones, over 75% of them singletons. The material was CD4+ or CD8+ T cells sorted from blood, obtained in a trial of the OX40 agonist ivuxolimab. These receptors originate from an adult with an advanced solid tumor such as melanoma, head and neck, liver or kidney cancer.

This sequence joins TRBV28 and TRBJ2-7; 8 bases align to TRBD2. CDR1 is MDHEN, CDR2 SYDVKM, per germline. V trimming: 4 bases; J trimming: 0 bases; junction bases outside the gene matches: 11. This CDR3 region has 17 residues. CDR3 protein: CASSSHQIAGPSYEQYF. The DNA for the CDR3 is TGTGCCAGCAGTTCCCACCAGATAGCGGGACCCTCCTACGAGCAGTACTTC. Using reference TRBV28 and TRBJ2-7 for the parts outside the CDR3, the full variable domain is DVKVTQSSRYLVKRTGEKVFLECVQDMDHENMFWYRQDPGLGLRLIYFSYDVKMKEKGDIPEGYSVSREKKERFSLILESASTNQTSMYLCASSSHQIAGPSYEQYFGPGTRLTVT.

The chain employs TRBV7-9 and TRBJ2-5; no clear D. The CDR3 covers 15 residues. V was trimmed by 2 bases and J by 0 bases, leaving 10 bases between them. CDR1 SEHNR and CDR2 FQNEAQ come from the germline V gene (reference sequence). CDR3 protein: CASSLLFVHQETQYF. CDR3 sequence (DNA): TGTGCCAGCAGCTTATTATTCGTACACCAAGAGACCCAGTACTTC.

The V call is TRBV4-1, the J call TRBJ2-2; 8 bases line up with TRBD2. V shed 4 bases, J shed 1 base, and the junction held 11 bases outside the gene matches. CDR3 length: 18 residues. Germline V CDR1 and CDR2: MGHRA, YSYEKL. The CDR3 spells CASSPVFRTSKNTGELFF. CDR3 DNA sequence: TGCGCCAGCAGCCCGGTCTTCCGGACTAGCAAGAACACCGGGGAGCTGTTTTTT.